The 8 T cell receptor beta chains below come from one sample, sequenced in a study of chemoradiotherapy in HPV16-positive cancers. Sequencing used immunoSEQ multiplex PCR; TCRdb keeps in-frame clones, though not all of them. This table holds nearly 700 clones, around 92% found once. Sample: tumor tissue, taken from a patient who underwent chemoradiotherapy. These receptors came from a human donor with HPV-associated anogenital cancer.

This rearrangement joins TRBV4-2 to TRBJ1-3; 9 positions agree with TRBD1. The CDR3 is 17 residues long. V was clipped by 0 bases and J by 4 bases; unmatched bases: 7. Looked up from germline, CDR1 is LGHNA and CDR2 is YNFKEQ. The CDR3 protein is CASSQDPTGGAGNTIYF. The CDR3 DNA reads as TGTGCCAGCAGCCAAGATCCCACAGGGGGCGCGGGAAACACCATATATTTT.

The gene calls are TRBV5-4 and TRBJ2-3; D uncertain. Trimming took off 0 bases at V and 5 bases at J, with 1 base between the two ends. CDR3 length: 11 amino acids. Germline V CDR1 and CDR2: SGHNT, YYREEE (reference sequence). The chain's CDR3 is CASSLEDTQYF. DNA of the CDR3: TGTGCCAGCAGCTTGGAAGATACGCAGTATTTT.

This clone was seen only once. The V and J genes are TRBV5-4 and TRBJ1-1, with D hard to call. The V gene lost 5 bases and the J gene lost 1 base, with 18 bases spanning the gap. The length of the CDR3 is 16 residues. Germline values: CDR1 SGHNT, CDR2 YYREEE (reference sequence). The CDR3, as DNA: TGTGCCAGCAGGAATGCGCTATCGCAGAGGAACACTGAAGCTTTCTTT. Encoded protein: CASRNALSQRNTEAFF.

The chain is built from TRBV5-1 and TRBJ1-5, with D possibly being TRBD1 (5 bases). Trimming removed 5 bases at V and 0 bases at J, with 9 bases between. CDR1 is SGHRS, CDR2 YFSETQ, per germline. The length of the CDR3 is 14 residues. CDR3 loop: CASSRGDSNQPQHF. CDR3 in DNA: TGCGCCAGCAGTCGGGGGGATAGCAATCAGCCCCAGCATTTT.

This clone came up once. The rearrangement links TRBV6-1 to TRBJ2-5, with D perhaps matching TRBD1 or TRBD2 (5 bases each). The CDR3 runs to 13 residues. Per the germline V gene, CDR1 is MNHNS and CDR2 is SASEGT. Trimming pared 5 bases from V and 1 base from J, leaving 8 bases between. The CDR3 is CASSRDGQETQYF. The CDR3, as DNA: TGTGCCAGCAGTCGGGACGGCCAAGAGACCCAGTACTTC.

V is TRBV28 and J is TRBJ1-3, with D tentatively TRBD1 (5 bases). The germline V gene has CDR1 MDHEN and CDR2 SYDVKM. CDR3 length equals 14 residues. Trimming cost V 5 bases and J 0 bases, with 8 bases left between them. The CDR3 sequence: CASSPGDSGNTIYF. The CDR3 bases are TGTGCCAGCAGTCCGGGGGACTCTGGAAACACCATATATTTT.

This clone was observed once. The chain employs TRBV9 and TRBJ2-5, with 8 bases matching TRBD2. CDR1 is SGDLS and CDR2 is YYNGEE in the germline V gene. Trimming at V came to 1 base and at J to 5 bases, leaving 7 bases not matched to a gene. This CDR3 is 15 amino acids long. CDR3 loop: CASSVQAGGVETQYF. The CDR3 DNA sequence: TGTGCCAGCAGCGTACAGGCGGGGGGTGTGGAGACCCAGTACTTC.

The chain carries TRBV10-3 and TRBJ1-2, with 8 positions matching TRBD1. The germline V gene encodes CDR1 ENHRY and CDR2 SYGVKD. There are 15 residues in the CDR3. After removal of 4 bases from V and 3 bases from J, the junction contained 7 bases not matched to a gene. The CDR3 nucleotides are TGTGCCATCAGTGCCGGACAGGGAAGGGACTATGGCTACACCTTC. It specifies CAISAGQGRDYGYTF.